The T cell receptor beta chain under discussion was sequenced for a study of regulatory T cells in long-lasting Graves disease. The CDR3 is made up of 15 amino acids. Trimming stripped 5 bases from V and 0 bases from J, with 14 bases between. CDR1 is SGHAT and CDR2 is FQNNGV in the germline V gene. Time point here: persistent/refractory GD, antithyroid drugs over 5 years with positive TRAb. RNA from PBMCs was the source of the TCR library. Per American Thyroid Association guidelines, Graves' disease was diagnosed. Arm-PCR of CDR3 regions and iRepertoire HTBI primers were used to build TCR beta libraries. Original analysis: Identification across samples found about 65 TRBV and approximately 15 TRBJ segments. MiXCR was run by TCRdb on the multiplex PCR reads, yielding one entry per CDR3 protein. The V and J calls and clone size come from TCRdb's table, not from the authors' own analysis. The sample lists hundreds of thousands of distinct CDR3 sequences, about 22% occurring once.

A remark on this clonotype: The antigen remains undetermined. A single base separates this from a much larger clone, so it may be a read error.

Study-level results: Limited sample numbers may have lowered accuracy. Graves' patients with persistent disease showed TCR diversity lower than patients newly diagnosed.

The receptor's source is a female donor with Graves disease. This rearrangement joins TRBV11-2 to TRBJ2-7; a weak D match, TRBD1 (6 bases). Source: peripheral blood mononuclear cells (PBMCs), taken when the disease was refractory, from a patient treated with antithyroid drugs. CDR3 in amino acids: CASSVRQESSYEQYF. CDR3 nucleotides: TGTGCCAGCAGCGTCAGACAGGAAAGCTCCTACGAGCAGTACTTC.